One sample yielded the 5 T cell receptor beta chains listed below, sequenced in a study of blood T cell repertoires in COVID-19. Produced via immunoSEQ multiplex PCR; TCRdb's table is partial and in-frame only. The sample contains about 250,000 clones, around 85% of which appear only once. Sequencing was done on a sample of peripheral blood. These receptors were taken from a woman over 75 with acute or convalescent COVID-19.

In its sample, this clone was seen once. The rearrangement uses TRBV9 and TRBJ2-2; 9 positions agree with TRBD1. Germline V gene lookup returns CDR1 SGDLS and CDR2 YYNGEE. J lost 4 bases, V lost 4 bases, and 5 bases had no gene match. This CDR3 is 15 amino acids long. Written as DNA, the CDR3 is TGTGCCAGCAGCATACAGGGGGCGGGCACCGGGGAGCTGTTTTTT. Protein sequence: CASSIQGAGTGELFF.

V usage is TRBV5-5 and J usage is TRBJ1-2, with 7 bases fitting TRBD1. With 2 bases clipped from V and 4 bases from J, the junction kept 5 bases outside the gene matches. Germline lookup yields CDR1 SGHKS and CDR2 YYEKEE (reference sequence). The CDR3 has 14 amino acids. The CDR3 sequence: CASSLEGAGYGYTF. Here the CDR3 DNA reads TGTGCCAGCAGCTTAGAGGGGGCAGGCTATGGCTACACCTTC.

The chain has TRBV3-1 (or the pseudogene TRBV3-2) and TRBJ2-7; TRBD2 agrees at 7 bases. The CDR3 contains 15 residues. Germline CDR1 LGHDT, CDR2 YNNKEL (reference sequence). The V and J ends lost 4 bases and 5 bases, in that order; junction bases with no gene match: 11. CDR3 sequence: CASSPSRTSFHEQYF. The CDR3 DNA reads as TGTGCCAGCAGCCCGTCCCGGACTAGTTTCCACGAGCAGTACTTC.

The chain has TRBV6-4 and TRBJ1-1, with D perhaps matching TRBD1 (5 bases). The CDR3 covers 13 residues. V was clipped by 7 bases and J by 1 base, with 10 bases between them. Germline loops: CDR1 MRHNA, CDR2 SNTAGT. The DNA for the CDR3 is TGTGCCAGCAAACCCGACAGGAACACTGAAGCTTTCTTT. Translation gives CASKPDRNTEAFF.

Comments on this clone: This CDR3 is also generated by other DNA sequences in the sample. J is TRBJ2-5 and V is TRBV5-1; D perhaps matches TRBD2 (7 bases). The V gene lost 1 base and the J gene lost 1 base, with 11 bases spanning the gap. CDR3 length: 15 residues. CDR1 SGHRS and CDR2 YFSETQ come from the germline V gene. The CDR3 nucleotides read TGCGCCAGCAGCTTGAGGGGGGGGCCCCAAGAGACCCAGTACTTC. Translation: CASSLRGGPQETQYF.